Listed here are 18 T cell receptor beta chains from one sample, sequenced in a study of cytomegalovirus exposure and HLA in healthy donors. The PCR had 60 Vbeta and 13 Jbeta primers. TCRdb's copy holds only in-frame clones and misses some; the assay was immunoSEQ multiplex PCR. The data contain about 130,000 clones, 65% to 80% of them singletons. The sample taken for sequencing was PBMCs. These receptors came from a woman in her forties in good health and CMV-seronegative.

The CDR3 protein is CASSIAPATPPVAFF. The CDR3 region has the DNA TGTGCCAGTAGTATAGCCCCCGCAACACCCCCCGTGGCTTTCTTT. The chain employs TRBV19 and TRBJ1-1; D unresolved. This CDR3 comprises 15 residues. Germline V gene lookup returns CDR1 LNHDA and CDR2 SQIVND (reference sequence). V dropped 1 base and J dropped 11 bases, with 20 bases sitting between them.

V and J are TRBV18 and TRBJ2-7; 7 positions match TRBD1. The length of the CDR3 is 16 residues. J lost 2 bases, V lost 3 bases, and 10 bases had no gene match. Germline values: CDR1 KGHSH, CDR2 LQKENI. As DNA, the CDR3 is TGTGCCAGCTCACCGTCGACAGGGAGCATCGCCTACGAGCAGTACTTC. This sequence encodes CASSPSTGSIAYEQYF.

The chain couples TRBV19 to TRBJ2-7, with 9 bases that match TRBD2. CDR1 is LNHDA and CDR2 is SQIVND in the germline V gene (reference sequence). The CDR3 spans 14 residues. V dropped 5 bases and J dropped 2; count of bases not matched to a gene: 4. The CDR3 region has the DNA TGTGCCAGTAGTTCAGGACTAGCGACCTACGAGCAGTACTTC. It yields the protein CASSSGLATYEQYF.

The chain combines TRBV10-3 with TRBJ2-7; weak D call: TRBD1 (6 bases). Looked up from germline, CDR1 is ENHRY and CDR2 is SYGVKD. CDR3 length: 12 amino acids. Between the trimmed V and J ends, which lost 6 bases and 6 bases, there was a span of 12 bases. The CDR3 DNA is TGTGCCATCAGCTCAGGGACAACCGAGCAGTACTTC. Translating it yields CAISSGTTEQYF.

This clone was picked up a small number of times. V gene TRBV7-3 combines with J gene TRBJ1-2; D is perhaps TRBD1 (6 bases). Trimming removed 3 bases from V and 6 bases from J, with 23 bases in between. Germline CDR1 SGHTA, CDR2 FQGTGA. The CDR3 is 17 amino acids. This CDR3 is CASSFHRLTEGVHGYTF. Written as DNA, the CDR3 is TGTGCCAGCAGCTTCCATAGGTTGACAGAGGGGGTTCATGGCTACACCTTC.

V gene TRBV6-5 combines with J gene TRBJ1-5; D gene unclear. This CDR3 has 11 residues. The V gene lost 8 bases and the J gene lost 4 bases, with 6 bases spanning the gap. Germline CDR1 is MNHEY and CDR2 is SVGAGI. In DNA form, the CDR3 reads TGTGCCAGCGGGAGTAATCAGCCCCAGCATTTT. It specifies CASGSNQPQHF.

Comment on this clone: At one of its ends the junction is not consistent with the germline gene, which may arise from a read error. The chain recombines TRBV15 with TRBJ2-6, with D tentatively TRBD1 (5 bases). The CDR3 runs 15 residues. Germline V lookup: CDR1 LNHNV, CDR2 YYDKDF (reference sequence). The CDR3 reads CATSTVGSGANGLTF. CDR3 in DNA: TGTGCCACCAGCACGGTAGGCTCTGGGGCCAACGGCCTGACTTTC.

This clone was seen once. The chain employs TRBV5-3 and TRBJ1-2; no firm D call. TRBV5-3 falls under the ORF class, with uncertain function. Trimming took off 1 base at V and 4 bases at J, with 8 bases between the two ends. The length of the CDR3 is 13 residues. CDR3 in DNA: TGTGCCAGAAGCTTGCGAGGTACCTATGGCTACACCTTC. This translates into CARSLRGTYGYTF.

The chain couples TRBV7-2 to TRBJ2-1, with TRBD2 identical over 14 bases. The CDR3 is 15 residues long. CDR1 is SGHTA and CDR2 is FQGNSA in the germline V gene. The ends lost 6 bases at V and 6 bases at J; junction bases unmatched: 4. The CDR3 nucleotides are TGTGCCAGCAGACCAGGACTAGCGGGGGGCAATGAGCAGTTCTTC. Amino acid sequence: CASRPGLAGGNEQFF.

The rearrangement uses TRBV27 and TRBJ1-1; TRBD1 might be the D (5 bases). The germline gives CDR1 MNHEY, CDR2 SMNVEV (reference sequence). The CDR3 spans 15 residues. V was cut by 2 bases and J by 1 base, with 11 bases left in between. CDR3 DNA: TGTGCCAGCAGTTTACACCCGGACACGAACACTGAAGCTTTCTTT. Translation: CASSLHPDTNTEAFF.

V and J are TRBV30 and TRBJ2-2, with TRBD1 identical over 8 bases. The trim removed 3 bases at V and 5 bases at J, leaving 8 bases unmatched. Germline CDR1 GTSNPN, CDR2 SVGIG (reference sequence). There are 15 residues in the CDR3. CDR3 sequence: CAWRMRTGWTGELFF. For the CDR3, the DNA is TGTGCCTGGAGGATGAGGACAGGGTGGACCGGGGAGCTGTTTTTT. The complete variable domain, with remaining parts taken from reference TRBV30 and TRBJ2-2, reads SQTIHQWPATLVQPVGSPLSLECTVEGTSNPNLYWYRQAAGRGLQLLFYSVGIGQISSEVPQNLSASRPQDRQFILSSKKLLLSDSGFYLCAWRMRTGWTGELFFGEGSRLTVL.

The chain couples TRBV28 to TRBJ1-3, with D perhaps matching TRBD1 (5 bases). Between the trimmed V and J ends, which lost 5 bases and 1 base, there was a span of 12 bases. Germline assignment: CDR1 MDHEN and CDR2 SYDVKM. The CDR3 has 15 residues. CDR3 nucleotides: TGTGCCAGCAGTCCCTCCGGGGGGTCTGGAAACACCATATATTTT. It translates to CASSPSGGSGNTIYF.

The V and J genes are TRBV27 and TRBJ1-6, with TRBD1 identical over 9 bases. CDR3 length: 14 amino acids. Germline CDR1 MNHEY, CDR2 SMNVEV (reference sequence). Germline trimming cut 6 bases from V and 6 bases from J; bases unmatched to any gene: 3. The CDR3 here is CASRGDRVNSPLHF. The DNA for the CDR3 is TGTGCCAGCAGAGGGGACAGGGTTAATTCACCCCTCCACTTT.

This sequence joins TRBV7-6 and TRBJ2-3; 7 nucleotides align to TRBD2. Per germline, CDR1 SGHVS and CDR2 FNYEAQ. V shed 3 bases and J 3 bases; nucleotides not matched to a gene: 15. The CDR3 loop spans 18 amino acids. The CDR3 nucleotides read TGTGCCAGCAGCTTGGCCCCGGGAGGAGGAGTAACAACAGATACGCAGTATTTT. As protein: CASSLAPGGGVTTDTQYF.

The chain is built from TRBV29-1 and TRBJ2-1, with D hard to call. The V and J ends lost 4 bases and 4 bases respectively, with 11 bases between them. There are 13 residues in the CDR3. CDR1 SQVTM and CDR2 ANQGSEA come from the germline V gene. The CDR3 protein is CSVGVMRYNEQFF. The CDR3 region has the DNA TGCAGCGTTGGGGTCATGCGGTACAATGAGCAGTTCTTC.

This CDR3 is CASSLGDRRQLDTQYF. CDR3 DNA sequence: TGTGCCAGCAGCTTAGGGGACAGGCGACAGTTAGATACGCAGTATTTT. This chain links TRBV11-2 with TRBJ2-3; TRBD1 matches at 8 bases. The CDR3 has 16 residues. Unmatched junction bases numbered 8, after V lost 1 base and J lost 5 bases. In germline, CDR1 is SGHAT, CDR2 FQNNGV.

This clone was observed a few times. The V and J genes are TRBV4-1 and TRBJ1-1; D not resolved. The CDR3 consists of 15 residues. Germline V gene sequence: CDR1 MGHRA, CDR2 YSYEKL. Trimming cost V 0 bases and J 5 bases, with 13 bases left between them. The CDR3, as DNA: TGCGCCAGCAGCCAAGACCCTCAGGTAGAGACTGAAGCTTTCTTT. Protein: CASSQDPQVETEAFF.

The chain links TRBV7-2 to TRBJ2-1; TRBD1 agrees at 8 bases. This CDR3 contains 13 residues. The germline V gene has CDR1 SGHTA and CDR2 FQGNSA. V was clipped by 5 bases and J by 9 bases; unmatched bases: 6. CDR3 loop: CASSRRTGSEQFF. Written as DNA, the CDR3 is TGTGCCAGCAGCCGACGGACAGGGAGTGAGCAGTTCTTC.